This TCR beta chain was documented in a study of T cell changes during pregnancy in multiple sclerosis. V was pared by 6 bases and J by 0 bases, with 6 bases between. Looked up from germline, CDR1 is LNHDA and CDR2 is SQIVND (reference sequence). The CDR3 covers 13 residues. Using immunoSEQ multiplex PCR, the repertoire was profiled, and TCRdb retains in-frame clones only, with some absent. The profile covers fewer than 50,000 clones, with around 90% appearing a single time and 10% taken by the ten largest. Here the sequenced sample was CD8+ T cells from peripheral blood mononuclear cells, taken after pregnancy. V usage is TRBV19 and J usage is TRBJ1-5; D is undetermined. The clonotype comes from a female donor with multiple sclerosis, enrolled in a pregnancy study. The CDR3 coding sequence is TGTGCCAGTAGACACAATAGCAATCAGCCCCAGCATTTT. It is translated as CASRHNSNQPQHF.